This passage covers 4 T cell receptor beta chains from one sample sequenced in a study of Tregs in tolerant kidney transplant recipients. Libraries were prepared by immunoSEQ multiplex PCR; TCRdb keeps only in-frame clonotypes and omits some of them. Of 60,000 to 95,000 clones in the sample, more than 95% were seen once. Sample: CD4+ T cells from blood, taken before the transplant. All receptors derive from a human donor who received a combined kidney and bone marrow transplant.

The V call is TRBV2, the J call TRBJ1-5, with D maybe TRBD1 (6 bases). The CDR3 runs to 15 residues. V shed 3 bases and J shed 2 bases, with 11 bases lying between them. Germline-derived CDR1 and CDR2 are SNHLY and FYNNEI. CDR3 in DNA: TGTGCCAGCAGTGAGACGTACAGGGGCAATCAGCCCCAGCATTTT. Its translation: CASSETYRGNQPQHF.

This chain links TRBV7-2 with TRBJ2-2; possible D gene TRBD2, 6 bases. The CDR3 consists of 15 residues. Trimming removed 5 bases from V and 0 bases from J, with 10 bases in between. The germline V gene encodes CDR1 SGHTA and CDR2 FQGNSA. The CDR3, as DNA: TGTGCCAGCAGCACCCGACTAGCGAACACCGGGGAGCTGTTTTTT. Its protein is CASSTRLANTGELFF.

The chain has TRBV28 and TRBJ2-1; weak D call: TRBD2 (7 bases). Between the trimmed V and J ends, which lost 7 bases and 3 bases, there was a span of 22 bases. Germline values: CDR1 MDHEN, CDR2 SYDVKM. This CDR3 has 17 residues. The CDR3 is CASMLTFWGGNYNEQFF. CDR3 in DNA: TGTGCCAGCATGCTTACATTCTGGGGGGGCAACTACAATGAGCAGTTCTTC.

The chain links TRBV29-1 to TRBJ2-7; 11 bases match TRBD2. The V gene end was trimmed by 7 bases and the J gene end by 5 bases; junction bases not matched to a gene: 13. Per germline, CDR1 SQVTM and CDR2 ANQGSEA. The CDR3 runs 15 residues. CDR3 bases: TGCAGCGCCTACCTCTCTAGCGGGAGGACCGACGAGCAGTACTTC. It is translated as CSAYLSSGRTDEQYF.